This is a list of T cell receptor beta chains from one sample in a study of molecular identifiers for immune sequencing clone quantification. TCRdb passed the PCR reads through MiXCR, listing each CDR3 protein once. The sample holds over 600,000 distinct CDR3 sequences, just under 20% seen once. Material: naive CD8+ T cells from blood, with Jurkat cell RNA spiked in. Receptor source: a human donor in good health. Some libraries in this study had Jurkat cell RNA spiked in. CDR3s include the opening cysteine and the closing phenylalanine or tryptophan.

TRBV12-3/TRBV12-4	TRBJ2-7	CASSTRGPPYWYEQYF
TRBV13	TRBJ2-7	CASSLGSLAGVGSEQYF
TRBV20-1	TRBJ2-7	CSAASGTYEQYF
TRBV5-6	TRBJ2-1	CASNLGAGAYNEQFF
TRBV7-8	TRBJ2-3	CASSEPWGDSTDTQYF
TRBV5-5	TRBJ2-7	CASSLVLAGRGEQYF
TRBV19	TRBJ2-3	CASSIVEDTDTQYF
TRBV7-9	TRBJ2-5	CASSFSGLGGETQYF
TRBV5-6	TRBJ2-3	CASSSGLTGIFSGDTQYF
TRBV12-3/TRBV12-4	TRBJ2-3	CASSPSLDSGITTDTQYF
TRBV6-5	TRBJ2-7	CASRPGTSAEQYF
TRBV6-6	TRBJ1-5	CATSSGQPQHF
TRBV27	TRBJ2-1	CASSLSVSGVYNEQFF
TRBV28	TRBJ1-5	CASRQRGGLSRQPQHF
TRBV3-1	TRBJ2-7	CASGTSGTYEQYF
TRBV7-9	TRBJ1-1	CASSSLYQNTEAFF
TRBV5-6	TRBJ1-5	CASSFGTGVGQPQHF
TRBV13	TRBJ2-3	CASSFYRGTDTQYF
TRBV19	TRBJ2-6	CASKDSGANVLTF
TRBV27	TRBJ2-1	CASSRLARDRSPVGSYNEQFF
TRBV27	TRBJ2-1	CASSYGTPLYNEQFF
TRBV20-1	TRBJ2-7	CSAPVLTGDSFVNEQYF
TRBV4-1	TRBJ2-7	CASSQVNTERYEQYF
TRBV27	TRBJ2-6	CASSFPGTSGRAGGANVLTF
TRBV9	TRBJ2-7	CASSVSGLAEEQYF
TRBV27	TRBJ2-3	CASSPGTSGIDAQYF
TRBV6-5	TRBJ2-3	CASSVGGTQYF
TRBV11-2	TRBJ1-1	CASSLVWTEAFF
TRBV20-1	TRBJ2-1	CSALGLAGGQTYNEQFF
TRBV4-1	TRBJ2-7	CASSQEGLSSGEQYF
TRBV6-5	TRBJ2-2	CASSYALLAGGLGELFF
TRBV6-2/TRBV6-3	TRBJ2-4	CASSSQGGQNIQYF
TRBV20-1	TRBJ2-7	CSVDTPLSYEQYF
TRBV2	TRBJ1-2	CASRETPGVNYDYTF
TRBV4-1	TRBJ2-7	CASSHGLAGEGYEQYF
TRBV19	TRBJ1-5	CASSIGPVVQPQHF
TRBV19	TRBJ2-1	CASRDSPSNNEQFF
TRBV19	TRBJ2-1	CASSGSKVDEQFF
TRBV7-2	TRBJ2-2	CASSLGTASGGLNTGELFF
TRBV9	TRBJ1-3	CASTGSSGNTIYF